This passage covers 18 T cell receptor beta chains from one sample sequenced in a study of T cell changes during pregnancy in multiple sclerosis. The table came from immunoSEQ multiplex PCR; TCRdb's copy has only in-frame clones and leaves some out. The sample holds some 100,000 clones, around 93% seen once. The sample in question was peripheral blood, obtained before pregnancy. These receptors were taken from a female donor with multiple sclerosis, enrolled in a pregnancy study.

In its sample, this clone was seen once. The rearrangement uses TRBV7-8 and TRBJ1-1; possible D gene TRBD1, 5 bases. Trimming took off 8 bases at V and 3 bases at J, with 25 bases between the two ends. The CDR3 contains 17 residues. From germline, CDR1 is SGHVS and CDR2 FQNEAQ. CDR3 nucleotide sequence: TGTGCCAGCTTGCGGGGTGTGCAGGGTCCCGGAGACACTGAAGCTTTCTTT. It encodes CASLRGVQGPGDTEAFF.

Written as DNA, the CDR3 is TGTGCCAGTAGTTGGGGGGAAACCTACGAGCAGTACTTC. Translation: CASSWGETYEQYF. V and J are TRBV19 and TRBJ2-7, with a tentative D call TRBD2 (6 bases). This CDR3 contains 13 residues. Trimming stripped 5 bases from V and 2 bases from J, with 10 bases between. Germline V lookup: CDR1 LNHDA, CDR2 SQIVND (reference sequence).

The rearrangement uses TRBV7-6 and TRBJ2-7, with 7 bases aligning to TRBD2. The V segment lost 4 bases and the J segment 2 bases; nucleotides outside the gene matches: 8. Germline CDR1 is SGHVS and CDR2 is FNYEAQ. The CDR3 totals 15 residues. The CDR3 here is CASSSGGLRAYEQYF. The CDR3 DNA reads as TGTGCCAGCAGCTCGGGAGGACTGCGGGCCTACGAGCAGTACTTC. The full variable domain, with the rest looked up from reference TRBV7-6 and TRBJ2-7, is GAGVSQSPRYKVTKRGQDVALRCDPISGHVSLYWYRQALGQGPEFLTYFNYEAQQDKSGLPNDRFSAERPEGSISTLTIQRTEQRDSAMYRCASSSGGLRAYEQYFGPGTRLTVT.

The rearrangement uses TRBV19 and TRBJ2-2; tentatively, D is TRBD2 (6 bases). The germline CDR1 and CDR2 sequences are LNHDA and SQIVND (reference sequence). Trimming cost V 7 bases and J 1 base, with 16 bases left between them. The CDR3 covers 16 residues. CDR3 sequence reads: CASKGIRELNTGELFF. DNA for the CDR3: TGTGCCAGTAAGGGGATCCGGGAGTTGAACACCGGGGAGCTGTTTTTT.

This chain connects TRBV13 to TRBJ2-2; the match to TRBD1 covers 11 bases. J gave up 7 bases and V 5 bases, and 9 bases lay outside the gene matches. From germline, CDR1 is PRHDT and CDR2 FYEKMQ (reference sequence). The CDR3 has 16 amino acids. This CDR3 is CASSHGGTGGFGELFF. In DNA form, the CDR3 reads TGTGCCAGCAGCCATGGAGGGACAGGGGGATTCGGGGAGCTGTTTTTT. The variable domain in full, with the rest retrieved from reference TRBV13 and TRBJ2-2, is AAGVIQSPRHLIKEKRETATLKCYPIPRHDTVYWYQQGPGQDPQFLISFYEKMQSDKGSIPDRFSAQQFSDYHSELNMSSLELGDSALYFCASSHGGTGGFGELFFGEGSRLTVL.

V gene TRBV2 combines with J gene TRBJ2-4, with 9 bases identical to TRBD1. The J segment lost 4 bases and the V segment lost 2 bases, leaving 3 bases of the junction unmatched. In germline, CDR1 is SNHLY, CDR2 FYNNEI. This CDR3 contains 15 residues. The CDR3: CASSEFDRGKNIQYF. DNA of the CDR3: TGTGCCAGCAGTGAATTCGACAGGGGGAAAAACATTCAGTACTTC.

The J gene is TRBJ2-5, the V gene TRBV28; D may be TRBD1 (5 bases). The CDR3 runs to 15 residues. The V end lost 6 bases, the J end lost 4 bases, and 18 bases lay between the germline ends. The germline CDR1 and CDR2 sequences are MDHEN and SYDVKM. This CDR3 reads CASRQASGRGETQYF. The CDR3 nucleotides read TGTGCCAGCAGACAGGCTAGTGGAAGGGGAGAGACCCAGTACTTC.

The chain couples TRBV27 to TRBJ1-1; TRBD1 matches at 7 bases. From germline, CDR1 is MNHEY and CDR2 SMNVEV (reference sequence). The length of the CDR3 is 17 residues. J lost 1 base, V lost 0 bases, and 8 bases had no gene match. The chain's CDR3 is CASSLSFWDRSNTEAFF. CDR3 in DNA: TGTGCCAGCAGTTTATCCTTCTGGGACAGATCGAACACTGAAGCTTTCTTT.

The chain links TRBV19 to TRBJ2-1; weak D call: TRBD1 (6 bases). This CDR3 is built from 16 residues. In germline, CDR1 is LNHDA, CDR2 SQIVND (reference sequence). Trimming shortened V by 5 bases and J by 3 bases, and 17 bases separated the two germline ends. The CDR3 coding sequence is TGTGCCAGTAGTCCCCCGACCGGACAGTACTACAATGAGCAGTTCTTC. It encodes CASSPPTGQYYNEQFF.

CDR3 residues: CASSPRQGAFSGANVLTF. CDR3 sequence (DNA): TGCGCCAGCAGCCCAAGACAGGGGGCATTTTCTGGGGCCAACGTCCTGACTTTC. This sequence joins TRBV5-1 and TRBJ2-6; the match to TRBD1 covers 10 bases. The CDR3 spans 18 residues. J was trimmed by 1 base and V by 4 bases; bases with no gene match: 8. CDR1 SGHRS and CDR2 YFSETQ come from the germline V gene.

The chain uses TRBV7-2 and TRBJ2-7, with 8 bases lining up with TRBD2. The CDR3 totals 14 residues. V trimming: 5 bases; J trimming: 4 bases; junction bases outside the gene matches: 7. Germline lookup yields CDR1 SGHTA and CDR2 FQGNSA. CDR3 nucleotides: TGTGCCAGCAGCCGCAGCGGGAGTCGTTACGAGCAGTACTTC. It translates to CASSRSGSRYEQYF.

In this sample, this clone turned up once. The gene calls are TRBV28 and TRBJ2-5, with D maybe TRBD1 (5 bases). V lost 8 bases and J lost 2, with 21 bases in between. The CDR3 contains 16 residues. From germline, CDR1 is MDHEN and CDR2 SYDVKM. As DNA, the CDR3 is TGTGCCAGCCAAGTTACCCCGGCTAGGGGACAAGAGACCCAGTACTTC. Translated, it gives CASQVTPARGQETQYF.

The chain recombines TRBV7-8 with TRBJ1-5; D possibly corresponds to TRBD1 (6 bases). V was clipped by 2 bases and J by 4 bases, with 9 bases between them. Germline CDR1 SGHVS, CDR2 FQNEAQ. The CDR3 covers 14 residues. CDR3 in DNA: TGTGCCAGCAGCTTATTACAGGGAAATCAGCCCCAGCATTTT. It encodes CASSLLQGNQPQHF.

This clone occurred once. The CDR3: CASSITGDTQYF. The CDR3 DNA is TGTGCCAGTAGTATAACGGGAGATACGCAGTATTTT. This chain connects TRBV19 to TRBJ2-3; D remains unclear. The CDR3 totals 12 residues. In germline, CDR1 is LNHDA, CDR2 SQIVND (reference sequence). The germline V and J ends were trimmed by 2 bases and 5 bases, with 5 bases remaining between them.

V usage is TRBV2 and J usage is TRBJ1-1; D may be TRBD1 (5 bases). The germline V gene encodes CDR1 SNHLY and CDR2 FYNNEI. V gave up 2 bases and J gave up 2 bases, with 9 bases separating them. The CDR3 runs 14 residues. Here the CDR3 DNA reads TGTGCCAGCAGTGAAACAGGTCCTAACACTGAAGCTTTCTTT. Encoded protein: CASSETGPNTEAFF.

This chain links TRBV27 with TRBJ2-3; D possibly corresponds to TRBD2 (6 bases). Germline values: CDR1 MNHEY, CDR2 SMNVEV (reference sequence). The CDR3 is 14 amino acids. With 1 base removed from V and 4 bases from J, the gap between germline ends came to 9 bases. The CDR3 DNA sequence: TGTGCCAGCAGTTTATTCCCGGGGGCAGATACGCAGTATTTT. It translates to CASSLFPGADTQYF.

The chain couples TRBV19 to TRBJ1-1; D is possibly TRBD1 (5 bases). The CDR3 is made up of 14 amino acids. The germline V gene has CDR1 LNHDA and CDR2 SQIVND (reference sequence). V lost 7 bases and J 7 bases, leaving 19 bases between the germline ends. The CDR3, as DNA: TGTGCCAGTAATAGCGGGGGGTCTTATAGTGAAGCTTTCTTT. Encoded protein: CASNSGGSYSEAFF.

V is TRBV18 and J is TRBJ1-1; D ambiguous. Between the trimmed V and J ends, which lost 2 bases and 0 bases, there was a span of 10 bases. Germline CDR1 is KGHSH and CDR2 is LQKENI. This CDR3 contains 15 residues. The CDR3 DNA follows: TGTGCCAGCTCACCAGCTATAACAGTGAACACTGAAGCTTTCTTT. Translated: CASSPAITVNTEAFF.